The 16 T cell receptor beta chains presented below share a single source sample, sequenced in a study of blood T cell repertoires in COVID-19. The protocol was immunoSEQ multiplex PCR, while the TCRdb copy is restricted to in-frame clones and leaves out a portion. The sample includes roughly 55,000 clones, 87% seen only once; the top ten take under 8.5%. Specimen: peripheral blood. Every receptor here comes from a man aged 50-60 years with active COVID-19.

V is TRBV7-2 and J is TRBJ2-7; a possible D gene is TRBD1 (6 bases). CDR1 SGHTA and CDR2 FQGNSA come from the germline V gene. The length of the CDR3 is 17 residues. V shed 5 bases and J shed 5 bases, with 25 bases lying between them. DNA for the CDR3: TGTGCCAGCAGCACCCCCCTCGCCGGGACACAACCCCACGAGCAGTACTTC. It yields the protein CASSTPLAGTQPHEQYF.

This clone was seen only once. The chain joins TRBV3-1 (or the pseudogene TRBV3-2) to TRBJ2-1; 7 bases line up with TRBD1. Unmatched junction bases numbered 14, after V lost 2 bases and J lost 7 bases. CDR1 and CDR2 from the germline V gene are LGHDT and YNNKEL (reference sequence). CDR3 length: 17 amino acids. The CDR3 nucleotides are TGTGCCAGCAGCCAACGACCGACAGGGACGTACTGGAATGAGCAGTTCTTC. It encodes CASSQRPTGTYWNEQFF.

The rearrangement joins TRBV6-1 to TRBJ2-5; 9 nucleotides match TRBD1. The CDR3 runs 16 residues. The J segment lost 1 base and the V segment lost 1 base, leaving 4 bases of the junction unmatched. Germline CDR1 MNHNS, CDR2 SASEGT. The CDR3 sequence: CASSEEGTGIQETQYF. CDR3 sequence (DNA): TGTGCCAGCAGTGAAGAGGGGACAGGGATCCAAGAGACCCAGTACTTC.

The J gene is TRBJ1-2, the V gene TRBV19, with 9 bases identical to TRBD1. The CDR3 is made up of 13 amino acids. Germline values: CDR1 LNHDA, CDR2 SQIVND (reference sequence). J lost 9 bases, V lost 7 bases, and 9 bases had no gene match. CDR3 residues: CASTKGQGARYTF. The CDR3 region has the DNA TGTGCCAGTACCAAGGGACAGGGTGCTCGCTACACCTTC.

This chain links TRBV27 with TRBJ2-1; 8 bases fit TRBD1. Germline V gives CDR1 MNHEY, CDR2 SMNVEV (reference sequence). V lost 7 bases to trimming and J lost 4 bases; unmatched junction nucleotides: 9. This CDR3 is 15 amino acids long. CDR3 residues: CASNEGQASYNEQFF. The DNA for the CDR3 is TGTGCCAGCAACGAGGGACAGGCTAGTTACAATGAGCAGTTCTTC.

This clone showed up just once. The J gene is TRBJ2-7, the V gene TRBV19; 10 nucleotides line up with TRBD2. The CDR3 has 13 amino acids. Per the germline V gene, CDR1 is LNHDA and CDR2 is SQIVND (reference sequence). The V segment lost 7 bases and the J segment 3 bases; nucleotides outside the gene matches: 3. The CDR3 DNA reads as TGTGCCAGTACTCGGACTAGCGGCTACGAGCAGTACTTC. Its protein product is CASTRTSGYEQYF.

The CDR3 DNA sequence: TGTGCCAGCAGCTTGGGGCTAGCGGGAGAAGGGGCGTGGAATGAGCAGTTCTTC. It specifies CASSLGLAGEGAWNEQFF. This chain joins TRBV7-2 and TRBJ2-1; 10 bases are shared with TRBD2. The CDR3 totals 18 residues. The junction had 15 bases not matched to a gene; V was cut back by 3 bases and J by 7 bases. From germline, CDR1 is SGHTA and CDR2 FQGNSA.

This sequence joins TRBV7-2 and TRBJ2-7; 7 bases align to TRBD1. The CDR3 extends over 14 amino acids. CDR1 and CDR2 from the germline V gene are SGHTA and FQGNSA. Trimming cost V 5 bases and J 1 base; bases outside gene matches: 5. For the CDR3, the DNA is TGTGCCAGCAGCATGGGACAGTCGTCCTACGAGCAGTACTTC. Amino acids: CASSMGQSSYEQYF.

The V gene is TRBV7-2, the J gene TRBJ2-3; 10 bases match TRBD2. CDR1 is SGHTA, CDR2 FQGNSA, per germline. The CDR3 has 16 amino acids. V was pared by 3 bases and J by 2 bases, with 5 bases of the junction left unmatched. The chain's CDR3 is CASSFLSGGATDTQYF. Written as DNA, the CDR3 is TGTGCCAGCAGCTTCTTAAGCGGGGGGGCCACAGATACGCAGTATTTT.

This clone was recorded only once. V usage is TRBV25-1 and J usage is TRBJ2-3; a possible D gene is TRBD1 (5 bases). CDR3 length: 12 amino acids. The V gene's germline CDR1 is MGHDK and CDR2 SYGVNS. V was clipped by 6 bases and J by 6 bases, with 10 bases between them. This chain's CDR3 is CASSLGRDTQYF. The CDR3 DNA reads as TGTGCCAGCAGCTTGGGGCGGGATACGCAGTATTTT.

This chain uses TRBV19 with TRBJ2-2; D is possibly TRBD1 (6 bases). Per germline, CDR1 LNHDA and CDR2 SQIVND (reference sequence). The CDR3 extends over 15 amino acids. V lost 3 bases to trimming and J lost 1 base, with 9 bases between them. The CDR3 DNA is TGTGCCAGTAGTATCTCCAGGGGGAACACCGGGGAGCTGTTTTTT. This gives the protein CASSISRGNTGELFF.

The chain combines TRBV7-9 with TRBJ1-2; 8 bases match TRBD1. The germline gives CDR1 SEHNR, CDR2 FQNEAQ (reference sequence). V lost 5 bases and J lost 9; bases outside the gene matches: 2. There are 11 residues in the CDR3. CDR3 protein: CASSGQGSYTF. The CDR3 region has the DNA TGTGCCAGCAGCGGACAGGGAAGCTACACCTTC. Full variable domain (remainder filled in from reference TRBV7-9 and TRBJ1-2): DTGVSQNPRHKITKRGQNVTFRCDPISEHNRLYWYRQTLGQGPEFLTYFQNEAQLEKSRLLSDRFSAERPKGSFSTLEIQRTEQGDSAMYLCASSGQGSYTFGSGTRLTVV.

The chain is built from TRBV10-3 and TRBJ1-1; possible D gene TRBD1, 5 bases. V lost 1 base to trimming and J lost 1 base, with 10 bases between them. The CDR3 is 15 residues long. Germline CDR1 and CDR2: ENHRY and SYGVKD. CDR3 DNA sequence: TGTGCCATCAGTGAGTTAGGGGTTGGGAACACTGAAGCTTTCTTT. Translating it yields CAISELGVGNTEAFF.

This clone appeared once. The genes are TRBV7-9 and TRBJ2-5, with 9 bases identical to TRBD2. CDR1 SEHNR and CDR2 FQNEAQ come from the germline V gene (reference sequence). The CDR3 covers 15 residues. Trimming removed 2 bases from V and 1 base from J; junction bases left unmatched: 2. CDR3 bases: TGTGCCAGCAGCTTAATGCGGGGGGGCCAAGAGACCCAGTACTTC. Translated: CASSLMRGGQETQYF.

The chain combines TRBV27 with TRBJ1-1; D gene unclear. This CDR3 contains 12 residues. Germline V CDR1 and CDR2: MNHEY, SMNVEV (reference sequence). V lost 2 bases and J lost 11, with 12 bases in between. The CDR3 reads CASSLAPGRAFF. CDR3 nucleotide sequence: TGTGCCAGCAGTTTAGCCCCGGGGAGGGCTTTCTTT.

The V gene is TRBV19, the J gene TRBJ1-2; D not resolved. Trimming shortened V by 7 bases and J by 2 bases, and 14 bases separated the two germline ends. There are 14 residues in the CDR3. Germline V CDR1 and CDR2: LNHDA, SQIVND (reference sequence). The CDR3 sequence is CASIPPGANYGYTF. The CDR3 region has the DNA TGTGCCAGTATTCCCCCAGGCGCGAACTATGGCTACACCTTC.